This T cell receptor (beta chain) was obtained from a study of cytomegalovirus exposure and HLA in healthy donors. General study points: A prior analysis recorded that most TCR beta V segments were productive about 90% or about 30% of the time. Both high specificity and high sensitivity reportedly marked the classifier's diagnosis of cytomegalovirus status.

The donors comprised healthy bone marrow donors. Researchers ran the PCR with 60 Vbeta and 13 Jbeta primers. Profiling relied on immunoSEQ multiplex PCR, and the TCRdb table lists in-frame clones only, not all of them. The table lists 250,000 to 350,000 clones, roughly 89% of them singletons. This clone was seen a handful of times. The antigen remains undetermined. The origin of this receptor is a man in his forties in good health and CMV-seropositive. The sample taken for sequencing was PBMCs.

CDR3: CAISESTGGEGVAKNIQYF. The CDR3 DNA reads TGTGCCATCAGTGAGTCAACAGGGGGCGAGGGGGTAGCCAAAAACATTCAGTACTTC. This chain links TRBV10-3 with TRBJ2-4; TRBD1 matches 9 bases. This CDR3 is built from 19 residues. Trimming took 0 bases from V and 0 from J; bases not matched to a gene: 9. Germline assignment: CDR1 ENHRY and CDR2 SYGVKD.